This T cell receptor (beta chain) was sequenced for a study of lymphopenia after photon versus proton radiotherapy. Study findings and constraints: In patients who died, overall survival fell as post-nadir TCR diversity dropped more. Authors raise, but do not show, better survival with proton therapy. Proton therapy kept repertoires fairly stable, unlike photons, which gained effector/memory cells. Post-nadir diversity loss with photons came from oligoclonal expansion, particularly CD8+ Temra cells.

Generated by immunoSEQ multiplex PCR, the TCRdb table keeps only in-frame clones and is missing some. The sample lists around 64,000 clones, about 90% occurring once. Remarks on this clone: Its matching antigen is unknown.

The TCR originated in an elderly man with esophageal cancer. The sample here was peripheral blood, taken from a patient treated with proton-based radiotherapy.

CDR3 loop: CASSLDRQGNQPQHF. The CDR3 DNA reads as TGTGCCAGCAGCTTAGATCGACAGGGTAATCAGCCCCAGCATTTT. The chain combines TRBV11-3 with TRBJ1-5, with 7 positions matching TRBD1. With V trimmed by 0 bases and J by 4 bases, 3 bases remained unmatched. The CDR3 runs 15 residues. Germline V gene sequence: CDR1 SGHNT, CDR2 YENEEA.